Listed below are T cell receptor beta chains from one sample, sequenced in a study of T cells in Graves' hyperthyroidism and ophthalmopathy. MiXCR was run by TCRdb on the multiplex PCR reads, yielding one entry per CDR3 protein. The sample lists under 450,000 distinct CDR3 sequences, about 18% occurring once. Source material: blood. Receptors were obtained from a woman aged 25 to 39 with Graves' hyperthyroidism that later progressed to Graves' ophthalmopathy. Both conserved end residues are part of each CDR3. The order of the fields is V gene, CDR3 protein.

>TRBV4-1
CASSQVMGQGRPYEQYF
>TRBV12-3/TRBV12-4
CASSWEGNQPQHF
>TRBV4-1
CASKKTGSQETQYF
>TRBV12-3/TRBV12-4
CASSFRVHEQFF
>TRBV5-1
CASSSPGEIETQYF
>TRBV4-1
CASSVSLGNLHNEQFF
>TRBV2
CASSVHWIQPQHF
>TRBV11-2
CASSSPVGRGEETQYF
>TRBV28
CASSYPTSGGTGELFF
>TRBV25-1
CASSGPRGSDTQYF
>TRBV6-1
CASRAQLTGGGELFF
>TRBV28
CASSLPGVQETQYF
>TRBV3-1
CASSQEGGTITDTQYF
>TRBV20-1
CSARDRLGGQNTGELFF
>TRBV6-1
CASSPGQGNIQYF
>TRBV12-3/TRBV12-4
CASSGDSFNEKLFF
>TRBV7-9
CASSLEVYEQYF
>TRBV10-3
CAISGPYASEHNEQFF
>TRBV19
CASSIGEGWVAKNIQYF
>TRBV4-2
CASSQGQGDTDTQYF
>TRBV3-1
CASSQTGQGAVYNEQFF
>TRBV27
CASSYAGVTEAFF
>TRBV12-3/TRBV12-4
CASSFPFGEGEETQYF
>TRBV27
CASSLKGRAFSTDTQYF
>TRBV4-1
CASSQSARAGNTIYF
>TRBV28
CASSPKSFRGKSTDTQYF
>TRBV6-4
CASSASNIGTAYNYGYTF
>TRBV20-1
CSASATSGTYEQYF
>TRBV18
CASSPPGFLINEQFF
>TRBV19
CASYPNQPQHF
>TRBV7-6
CASSWGEREHQETQYF
>TRBV11-2
CASSHRDSSAEKLFF
>TRBV11-1
CASSLQTGAFNSGANVLTF
>TRBV18
CASSPPGLAGGPVYEQYF
>TRBV2
CASSQYPSGLAEETQYF
>TRBV7-2
CASSLVRGQDEQYF
>TRBV10-2
CASSDPRQGARTNYGYTF
>TRBV7-8
CASSPRTDLYEQYF
>TRBV27
CASSPGTGEYEQYF
>TRBV7-9
CASSLELRETQYF
>TRBV15
CATSRETSATDTQYF
>TRBV7-9
CASSPAGGSSYEQYF
>TRBV11-2
CASSLGRGVLLEQYF
>TRBV6-6
CASSYSFRSNQPQHF
>TRBV6-5
CASITGPSYNSPLHF
>TRBV18
CASSPSVNTEQFF